This T cell receptor beta chain is from a study of human T cells and chemical hapten exposure. Findings and caveats of the study: Patch test score rose with PT1 expanded TCRs, significant at 8, 16, 32, not 4.

TCRdb called the RACE reads again in MiXCR, with one record for every CDR3 protein. The sample shows about 73,000 distinct CDR3 sequences, over 6.5% of them seen only once. Time point in this sample: patch test 2, 6 weeks after DPC sensitization. Treatment denoted: therapeutic diphenylcyclopropenone sensitization with weekly scalp DPC. Patches went on only after blood had been drawn each time. A note on this clonotype: Its antigen remains unknown.

In germline, CDR1 is SGHNT, CDR2 YYREEE (reference sequence). This CDR3 spans 15 amino acids. V lost 4 bases to trimming and J lost 3 bases; unmatched junction nucleotides: 4. The source material was whole blood, sampled in connection with sensitization to the hapten diphenylcyclopropenone (DPC). The rearrangement links TRBV5-4 to TRBJ1-4, with 9 bases matching TRBD1. The receptor's source is a woman aged 45-65 years with alopecia areata. Some clones in this sample may be carry-over from other donors' samples. The DNA for the CDR3 is TGTGCCAGCAGCCCACGACAGGGGGCTAATGAAAAACTGTTTTTT. Translating it yields CASSPRQGANEKLFF.